Listed here are 29 T cell receptor beta chains from one sample, sequenced in a study of shared clonotypes between healthy human individuals. Data came from immunoSEQ multiplex PCR; TCRdb stores just in-frame clones and leaves some out. The repertoire holds 2 million to 3 million clones, 90% to 95% seen once, with about 0.39% in the top ten. Sequencing input: naive CD4+ T cells from PBMCs. Stated subset: CD45RA+ positively selected. These receptors came from a young man in good health. Some clones in this sample may be carry-over from other donors' samples.

This sequence joins TRBV2 and TRBJ1-2, with a possible D match to TRBD1 (6 bases). Germline V lookup: CDR1 SNHLY, CDR2 FYNNEI. Between the trimmed V and J ends, which lost 1 base and 0 bases, there was a span of 9 bases. The CDR3 has 15 residues. DNA for the CDR3: TGTGCCAGCAGTGAAGGCAGGGGACCTAACTATGGCTACACCTTC. It is translated as CASSEGRGPNYGYTF.

Comment on this clone: Other DNA sequences in the same sample also yield this CDR3. The V gene is TRBV15, the J gene TRBJ2-7; 8 bases line up with TRBD2. The CDR3 loop spans 15 amino acids. The V gene's germline CDR1 is LNHNV and CDR2 YYDKDF (reference sequence). The J segment lost 4 bases and the V segment lost 0 bases, leaving 5 bases of the junction unmatched. CDR3 loop: CATSREWGLGYEQYF. The CDR3 DNA follows: TGTGCCACCAGCAGAGAGTGGGGACTAGGATACGAGCAGTACTTC.

On this clone itself: This may arise from a read error, as a much more abundant clone is one base away. The rearrangement links TRBV6-1 to TRBJ2-2, with D unresolved. Germline CDR1 MNHNS, CDR2 SASEGT. The CDR3 runs to 12 residues. V lost 4 bases, J lost 2 bases, and 2 bases lay in between. In DNA form, the CDR3 reads TGTGCCAGCAGTGTAAACACCGGGGAGCTGTTTTTT. Its protein is CASSVNTGELFF.

The chain carries TRBV30 and TRBJ2-1; D perhaps matches TRBD1 (6 bases). Germline V gene lookup returns CDR1 GTSNPN and CDR2 SVGIG (reference sequence). Trimming took 5 bases from V and 5 from J, leaving 16 bases between them. This CDR3 region has 14 residues. The CDR3 is CAWAGVGANNEQFF. The DNA for the CDR3 is TGTGCCTGGGCGGGTGTGGGGGCCAACAATGAGCAGTTCTTC.

The chain has TRBV9 and TRBJ1-1; TRBD1 might be the D (6 bases). The CDR3 is 17 amino acids. V lost 3 bases and J lost 0, with 18 bases in between. From germline, CDR1 is SGDLS and CDR2 YYNGEE. CDR3: CASSAGTGHRLNTEAFF. CDR3 DNA sequence: TGTGCCAGCAGCGCTGGGACGGGACACCGATTGAACACTGAAGCTTTCTTT.

In the case of this clone: The sample has other DNA sequences that encode this CDR3 too. The V gene is TRBV18, the J gene TRBJ2-7; the match to TRBD2 covers 8 bases. V lost 2 bases and J lost 3; bases outside the gene matches: 3. The CDR3 sequence is 14 residues long. The germline CDR1 and CDR2 sequences are KGHSH and LQKENI. The CDR3 coding sequence is TGTGCCAGCTCACCAGGCAGCGGGAGCTACGAGCAGTACTTC. The encoded protein is CASSPGSGSYEQYF.

The chain has TRBV7-2 and TRBJ2-3; 10 bases map to TRBD2. V trimming: 3 bases; J trimming: 3 bases; junction bases outside the gene matches: 6. The CDR3 extends over 16 amino acids. CDR1 SGHTA and CDR2 FQGNSA come from the germline V gene. CDR3: CASSFLASGSTDTQYF. CDR3 nucleotides: TGTGCCAGCAGCTTCCTGGCTAGCGGGAGTACAGATACGCAGTATTTT.

The rearrangement uses TRBV28 and TRBJ1-5; a weak D match, TRBD1 (5 bases). V was pared by 5 bases and J by 2 bases, with 19 bases between. The CDR3 extends over 17 amino acids. Germline CDR1 reads MDHEN; CDR2 reads SYDVKM. CDR3 DNA sequence: TGTGCCAGCAGTCGAACTACTAGACAGAGCGGCAATCAGCCCCAGCATTTT. Its protein product is CASSRTTRQSGNQPQHF.

The J gene is TRBJ1-2, the V gene TRBV7-2; the match to TRBD1 covers 9 bases. The germline gives CDR1 SGHTA, CDR2 FQGNSA. Trimming at V came to 1 base and at J to 10 bases, leaving 7 bases not matched to a gene. The CDR3 has 14 amino acids. CDR3 region: CASSLGRTGDAYTF. CDR3 in DNA: TGTGCCAGCAGCTTAGGGAGGACAGGGGATGCCTACACCTTC.

CDR3 amino acids: CASSKTGSYEQYF. The CDR3 DNA reads as TGTGCCAGCAGTAAAACAGGGTCCTACGAGCAGTACTTC. The chain combines TRBV6-5 with TRBJ2-7; tentative D call: TRBD1 (6 bases). Germline CDR1 MNHEY, CDR2 SVGAGI. This CDR3 contains 13 residues. The V gene lost 5 bases and the J gene lost 1 base, with 9 bases spanning the gap.

A word on this clone: This sample also contains other DNA sequences that code for the same CDR3. This rearrangement joins TRBV7-3 to TRBJ2-3; D not certain. V was clipped by 2 bases and J by 6 bases, with 9 bases between them. This CDR3 has 13 amino acids. The germline V gene has CDR1 SGHTA and CDR2 FQGTGA. DNA of the CDR3: TGTGCCAGCAGCTTAGGGCTAGGGGATACGCAGTATTTT. Encoded protein: CASSLGLGDTQYF.

Concerning this clone itself: Other DNA sequences from this sample encode an identical CDR3 as well. The chain recombines TRBV7-3 with TRBJ1-3; D remains ambiguous. The germline CDR1 and CDR2 sequences are SGHTA and FQGTGA. V dropped 2 bases and J dropped 4 bases, with 6 bases sitting between them. The CDR3 has 13 amino acids. The CDR3 region has the DNA TGTGCCAGCAGCTTAGCCCACGGAAACACCATATATTTT. Translated: CASSLAHGNTIYF.

This chain connects TRBV5-6 to TRBJ1-3, with D perhaps TRBD1 (5 bases). Germline CDR1 is SGHDT and CDR2 is YYEEEE. The CDR3 runs to 15 residues. V dropped 3 bases and J dropped 0 bases, with 10 bases sitting between them. CDR3 amino acids: CASSSDRHSGNTIYF. CDR3 bases: TGTGCCAGCAGCTCAGACAGACACTCTGGAAACACCATATATTTT.

The CDR3 spells CASSFTGSYEKLFF. In DNA form, the CDR3 reads TGCGCCAGCAGCTTTACAGGGAGTTATGAAAAACTGTTTTTT. This chain links TRBV4-1 with TRBJ1-4; tentatively, D is TRBD1 (6 bases). The germline CDR1 and CDR2 sequences are MGHRA and YSYEKL. With 5 bases removed from V and 6 bases from J, the gap between germline ends came to 13 bases. This CDR3 is built from 14 residues.

This chain connects TRBV2 to TRBJ2-7; TRBD1 agrees at 11 bases. Germline CDR1 reads SNHLY; CDR2 reads FYNNEI. The CDR3 sequence is 12 residues long. The junction had 5 bases not matched to a gene; V was cut back by 5 bases and J by 11 bases. The CDR3, as DNA: TGTGCCAGCAGTCCCGGGGGACAGGGGGAGTACTTC. Its protein product is CASSPGGQGEYF.

The chain uses TRBV7-3 and TRBJ2-7; D unclear. The CDR3 is 13 amino acids. Trimming took off 3 bases at V and 5 bases at J, with 11 bases between the two ends. Germline lookup yields CDR1 SGHTA and CDR2 FQGTGA. CDR3 loop: CASSFGPSDEQYF. In DNA form, the CDR3 reads TGTGCCAGCAGCTTCGGTCCGTCGGACGAGCAGTACTTC.

This sequence joins TRBV25-1 and TRBJ2-3; TRBD2 agrees at 10 bases. The CDR3 has 17 amino acids. Losses at the gene ends were 6 bases for V and 4 bases for J; bases not matched to a gene: 13. Germline V gene lookup returns CDR1 MGHDK and CDR2 SYGVNS. The CDR3 here is CASSERRSSGRSDTQYF. As DNA, the CDR3 is TGTGCCAGCAGCGAACGCCGTAGTAGCGGGAGGTCAGATACGCAGTATTTT.

This clone was counted once. V is TRBV6-5 and J is TRBJ1-2; D is undetermined. This CDR3 comprises 16 residues. Germline V lookup: CDR1 MNHEY, CDR2 SVGAGI. V lost 1 base and J 0 bases, leaving 12 bases between the germline ends. The CDR3 sequence: CASSYLTQTSNYGYTF. The CDR3 DNA follows: TGTGCCAGCAGTTACTTGACACAAACTTCTAACTATGGCTACACCTTC.

The rearrangement joins TRBV19 to TRBJ1-1; weak D call: TRBD1 (5 bases). Germline assignment: CDR1 LNHDA and CDR2 SQIVND (reference sequence). This CDR3 region has 14 residues. V lost 3 bases and J 0 bases, leaving 8 bases between the germline ends. DNA for the CDR3: TGTGCCAGTAGTATGAACAGGTTGAACACTGAAGCTTTCTTT. It specifies CASSMNRLNTEAFF.

In the case of this clone: This is likely an artifact of a read error, given a far larger clone one base away. The chain is built from TRBV7-8 and TRBJ2-5, with 9 bases matching TRBD1. The CDR3 is made up of 14 amino acids. Germline CDR1 is SGHVS and CDR2 is FQNEAQ. V gave up 3 bases and J gave up 3 bases; unmatched junction bases: 2. The CDR3 loop is CASSLGQGKETQYF. The CDR3 bases are TGTGCCAGCAGCTTGGGACAGGGCAAAGAGACCCAGTACTTC. The entire variable domain, with the rest obtained from reference TRBV7-8 and TRBJ2-5, is as follows: GAGVSQSPRYKVAKRGQDVALRCDPISGHVSLFWYQQALGQGPEFLTYFQNEAQLDKSGLPSDRFFAERPEGSVSTLKIQRTQQEDSAVYLCASSLGQGKETQYFGPGTRLLVL.

This clone was found a few times. The chain links TRBV7-9 to TRBJ2-7; 9 nucleotides align to TRBD1. The CDR3 has 15 amino acids. Germline loops: CDR1 SEHNR, CDR2 FQNEAQ (reference sequence). V was clipped by 6 bases and J by 0 bases; unmatched bases: 6. DNA for the CDR3: TGTGCCAGCAGTTCCGGGACAGGGAGCTCCTACGAGCAGTACTTC. Protein product: CASSSGTGSSYEQYF.

V is TRBV28 and J is TRBJ2-5; TRBD1 matches at 10 bases. Trimming at V came to 7 bases and at J to 11 bases, leaving 10 bases not matched to a gene. Germline lookup yields CDR1 MDHEN and CDR2 SYDVKM. This CDR3 spans 13 amino acids. The CDR3 DNA is TGTGCCAGCACCCAAGTAGGACAGGGGGGGCAGTACTTC. It is translated as CASTQVGQGGQYF.

V and J are TRBV28 and TRBJ2-1; TRBD1 agrees at 10 bases. The CDR3 contains 15 residues. V was pared by 3 bases and J by 7 bases, with 6 bases of the junction left unmatched. CDR1 MDHEN and CDR2 SYDVKM come from the germline V gene. The CDR3 DNA reads TGTGCCAGCAGTTTTGGGACAGGGGCCATGAATGAGCAGTTCTTC. This gives the protein CASSFGTGAMNEQFF.

This chain connects TRBV28 to TRBJ1-5; no clear D gene. Trimming shortened V by 5 bases and J by 0 bases, and 11 bases separated the two germline ends. The germline V gene encodes CDR1 MDHEN and CDR2 SYDVKM. CDR3 length equals 15 residues. The CDR3 region is CASSGRRNSNQPQHF. Here the CDR3 DNA reads TGTGCCAGCAGTGGACGGCGCAATAGCAATCAGCCCCAGCATTTT.

The table lists this clone with a count of one. The sample holds other DNA sequences that translate to the same CDR3. The chain links TRBV6-5 to TRBJ1-5, with D possibly TRBD1 on 5 matching bases. Trimming shortened V by 6 bases and J by 0 bases, and 12 bases separated the two germline ends. The CDR3 covers 15 residues. Germline-derived CDR1 and CDR2 are MNHEY and SVGAGI. CDR3 in amino acids: CASSPGAYSNQPQHF. CDR3 DNA: TGTGCCAGCAGCCCCGGGGCCTATAGCAATCAGCCCCAGCATTTT.

The genes are TRBV6-1 and TRBJ2-1; 9 bases agree with TRBD2. This CDR3 region has 16 residues. Germline-derived CDR1 and CDR2 are MNHNS and SASEGT. The junction had 6 bases not matched to a gene; V was cut back by 3 bases and J by 3 bases. CDR3 amino acids: CASSEASGTLYNEQFF. In nucleotides, the CDR3 is TGTGCCAGCAGTGAGGCTAGCGGGACTCTCTACAATGAGCAGTTCTTC.

The chain recombines TRBV27 with TRBJ1-4; D might be TRBD1 (5 bases). CDR3 length: 16 amino acids. Germline V gene sequence: CDR1 MNHEY, CDR2 SMNVEV (reference sequence). Trimming removed 6 bases from V and 3 bases from J, with 17 bases in between. CDR3 sequence: CASSLFGAGSNEKLFF. The CDR3, as DNA: TGTGCCAGCAGCCTGTTCGGGGCAGGGTCTAATGAAAAACTGTTTTTT.

The rearrangement joins TRBV6-1 to TRBJ1-4, with D tentatively TRBD1 (5 bases). This CDR3 is 17 amino acids long. Germline V gene lookup returns CDR1 MNHNS and CDR2 SASEGT. V lost 4 bases and J lost 0, with 15 bases in between. In DNA, the CDR3 is TGTGCCAGCAGTGGTGAGGGGTCTTTCACAACTAATGAAAAACTGTTTTTT. It translates to CASSGEGSFTTNEKLFF.

This chain connects TRBV28 to TRBJ2-7; possibly TRBD1 for D (6 bases). Per germline, CDR1 MDHEN and CDR2 SYDVKM. The V and J ends lost 5 bases and 10 bases respectively, with 21 bases between them. CDR3 length: 14 amino acids. The CDR3 bases are TGTGCCAGCAGTGAGCCGGGACATACTACGAGCCAGTACTTC. Its protein product is CASSEPGHTTSQYF.